This TCR beta chain was obtained from a study of blood T cell repertoires in COVID-19. In the source study's methods: Reference gene primers were amplified, and this amplification served to estimate nucleated cell counts. Produced via immunoSEQ multiplex PCR; TCRdb's table is partial and in-frame only. For V, J and clone size, that table is used; D and trimming come from the DNA. The sample records 490,000 or so clones, about 85% being singletons. This CDR3 is 14 amino acids long. V was pared by 4 bases and J by 6 bases, with 13 bases between. Germline V lookup: CDR1 SGDLS, CDR2 YYNGEE. Participants were aged about 18 to 89 years from roughly 26 US areas. Cohort assignment relied on participant-reported clinical history. Two negative PCRs, clearance, or symptom resolution were required of recovered Cohort 3 donors.

The chain links TRBV9 to TRBJ2-2, with D tentatively TRBD2 (6 bases). The sequenced sample consisted of PBMCs or T cells enriched from blood (not recorded which). This clonotype was sampled from a woman aged 55-70 years who had recovered from COVID-19. The CDR3 sequence: CASSYSGESGELFF. The CDR3 DNA follows: TGTGCCAGCAGCTATTCGGGGGAGTCCGGGGAGCTGTTTTTT.